This T cell receptor beta chain was found in a study of response to subunit inactivated influenza vaccine. Study findings and constraints: The authors proposed limited new T cell recruitment per seasonal influenza vaccination.

The CDR3 totals 16 residues. Germline assignment: CDR1 DFQATT and CDR2 SNEGSKA (reference sequence). Trimming pared 4 bases from V and 2 bases from J, leaving 19 bases between. Concerning this clonotype: Its specificity is unknown.

One entry per CDR3 protein, called by TCRdb with MiXCR from the RT-PCR reads. The data contain about 240,000 distinct CDR3 sequences, over 9% of them seen just once; the ten biggest clones take up about 7.8%. The rearrangement uses TRBV20-1 and TRBJ2-3, with D perhaps matching TRBD1 or TRBD2 (5 bases each). The receptor comes from a man over 45 who received an inactivated influenza vaccine. This material consisted of non-naive T cells sorted from PBMCs, taken roughly 15 days before vaccination. The CDR3 loop is CSATPQVRGSTDTQYF. Here the CDR3 DNA reads TGCAGTGCTACCCCACAGGTGAGGGGATCCACAGATACGCAGTATTTT.